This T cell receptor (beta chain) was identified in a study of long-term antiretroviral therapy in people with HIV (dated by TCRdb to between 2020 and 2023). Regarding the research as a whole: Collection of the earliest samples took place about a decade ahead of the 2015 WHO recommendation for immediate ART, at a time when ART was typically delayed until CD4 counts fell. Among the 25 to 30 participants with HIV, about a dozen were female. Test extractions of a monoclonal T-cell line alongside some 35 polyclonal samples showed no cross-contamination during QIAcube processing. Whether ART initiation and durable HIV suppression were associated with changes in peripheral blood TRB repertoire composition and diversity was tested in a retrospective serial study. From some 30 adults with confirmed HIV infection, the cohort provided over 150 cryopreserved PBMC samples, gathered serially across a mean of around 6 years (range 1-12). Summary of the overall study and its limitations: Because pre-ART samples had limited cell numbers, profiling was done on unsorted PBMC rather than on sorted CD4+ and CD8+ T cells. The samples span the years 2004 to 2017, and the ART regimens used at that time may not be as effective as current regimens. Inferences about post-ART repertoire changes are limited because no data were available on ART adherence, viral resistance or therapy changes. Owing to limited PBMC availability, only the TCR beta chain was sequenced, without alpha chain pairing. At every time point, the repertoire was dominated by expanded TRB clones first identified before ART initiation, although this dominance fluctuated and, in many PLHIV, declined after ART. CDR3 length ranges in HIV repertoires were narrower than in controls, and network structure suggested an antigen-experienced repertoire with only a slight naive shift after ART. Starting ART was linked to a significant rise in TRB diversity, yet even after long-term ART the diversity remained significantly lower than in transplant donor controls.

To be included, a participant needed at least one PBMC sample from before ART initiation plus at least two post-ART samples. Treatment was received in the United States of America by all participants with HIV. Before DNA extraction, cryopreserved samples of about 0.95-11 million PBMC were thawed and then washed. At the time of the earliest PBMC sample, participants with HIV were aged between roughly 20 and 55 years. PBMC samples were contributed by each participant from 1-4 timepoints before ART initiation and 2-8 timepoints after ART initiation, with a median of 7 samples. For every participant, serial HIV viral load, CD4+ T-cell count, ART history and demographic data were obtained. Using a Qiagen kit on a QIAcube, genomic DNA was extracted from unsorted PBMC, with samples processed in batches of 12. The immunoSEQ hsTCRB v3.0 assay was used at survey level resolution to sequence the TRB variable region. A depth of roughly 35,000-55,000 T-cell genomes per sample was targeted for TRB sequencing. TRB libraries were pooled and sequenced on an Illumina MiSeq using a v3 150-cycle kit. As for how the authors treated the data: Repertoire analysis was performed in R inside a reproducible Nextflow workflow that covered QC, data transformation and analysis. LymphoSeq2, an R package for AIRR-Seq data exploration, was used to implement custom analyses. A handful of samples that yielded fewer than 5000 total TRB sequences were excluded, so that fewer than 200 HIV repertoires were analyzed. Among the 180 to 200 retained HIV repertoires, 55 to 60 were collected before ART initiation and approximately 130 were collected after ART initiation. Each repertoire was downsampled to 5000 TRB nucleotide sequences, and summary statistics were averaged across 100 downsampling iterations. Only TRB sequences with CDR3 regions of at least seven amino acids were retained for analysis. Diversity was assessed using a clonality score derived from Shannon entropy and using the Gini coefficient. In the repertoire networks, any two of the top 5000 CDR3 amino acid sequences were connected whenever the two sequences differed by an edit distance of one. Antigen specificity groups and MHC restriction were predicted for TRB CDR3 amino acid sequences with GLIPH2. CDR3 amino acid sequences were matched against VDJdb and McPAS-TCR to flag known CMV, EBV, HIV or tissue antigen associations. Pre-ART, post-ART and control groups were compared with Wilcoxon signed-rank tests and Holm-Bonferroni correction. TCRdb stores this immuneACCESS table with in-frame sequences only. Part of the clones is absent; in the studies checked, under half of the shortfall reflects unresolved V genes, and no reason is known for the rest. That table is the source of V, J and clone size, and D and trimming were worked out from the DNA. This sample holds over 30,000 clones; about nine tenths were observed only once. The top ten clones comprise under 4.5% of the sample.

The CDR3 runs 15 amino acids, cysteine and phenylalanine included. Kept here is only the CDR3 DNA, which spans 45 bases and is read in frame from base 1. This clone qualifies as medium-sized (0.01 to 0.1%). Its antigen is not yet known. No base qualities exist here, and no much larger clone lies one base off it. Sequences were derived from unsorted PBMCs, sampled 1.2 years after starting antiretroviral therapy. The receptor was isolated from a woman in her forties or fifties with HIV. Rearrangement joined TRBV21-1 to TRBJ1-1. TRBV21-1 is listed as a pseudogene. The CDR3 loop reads CASSDVCGLNTEAFF. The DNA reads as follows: TGTGCCAGCAGCGATGTATGCGGCCTGAACACTGAAGCTTTCTTT.